One and the same sample provided the 5 T cell receptor beta chains below, sequenced in a study of shared clonotypes between healthy human individuals. The naive CD8 population came from CD45RO-negative cells selected for CCR7, without terminally differentiated effector memory CD45RA+ cells. Produced via immunoSEQ multiplex PCR; TCRdb's table is partial and in-frame only. The table records some 1,900,000 clones, approximately 94% of them present only once. The sample was naive CD8+ T cells sorted from blood. The receptors were gathered from a young man in good health.

This chain links TRBV29-1 with TRBJ1-2; D perhaps matches TRBD1 (5 bases). Per germline, CDR1 SQVTM and CDR2 ANQGSEA. CDR3 size: 13 residues. V lost 2 bases and J lost 4, with 11 bases in between. The CDR3 reads CSVERGEGYGYTF. The CDR3 DNA reads TGCAGCGTTGAAAGGGGAGAGGGCTATGGCTACACCTTC.

The chain recombines TRBV7-2 with TRBJ2-1, with TRBD2 matching 11 bases. The trim removed 5 bases at V and 7 bases at J, leaving 7 bases unmatched. The germline CDR1 and CDR2 sequences are SGHTA and FQGNSA. The CDR3 consists of 15 residues. CDR3 sequence (DNA): TGTGCCAGCAGCATTAGCGGGGGGGCCAGGAATGAGCAGTTCTTC. Protein product: CASSISGGARNEQFF. Combining the CDR3 with reference TRBV7-2 and TRBJ2-1 gives the whole variable domain GAGVSQSPSNKVTEKGKDVELRCDPISGHTALYWYRQSLGQGLEFLIYFQGNSAPDKSGLPSDRFSAERTGGSVSTLTIQRTQQEDSAVYLCASSISGGARNEQFFGPGTRLTVL.

The chain uses TRBV19 and TRBJ2-7; 11 nucleotides agree with TRBD1. Germline assignment: CDR1 LNHDA and CDR2 SQIVND (reference sequence). With 7 bases clipped from V and 2 bases from J, the junction kept 10 bases outside the gene matches. This CDR3 has 16 residues. The chain's CDR3 is CASTDRTGGDPYEQYF. In DNA form, the CDR3 reads TGTGCCAGTACCGACCGGACAGGGGGCGATCCCTACGAGCAGTACTTC.

A word on this clone: The sample carries other DNA sequences with the same CDR3. V is TRBV9 and J is TRBJ2-1; possibly TRBD2 for D (6 bases). CDR3 length: 11 residues. Per germline, CDR1 SGDLS and CDR2 YYNGEE. Trimming removed 3 bases from V and 10 bases from J, with 8 bases in between. The CDR3 sequence: CASSAGLEQFF. The CDR3 region has the DNA TGTGCCAGCAGCGCGGGACTGGAGCAGTTCTTC.

This rearrangement joins TRBV5-4 to TRBJ2-7; 7 bases fit TRBD2. This CDR3 contains 16 residues. CDR1 and CDR2 from the germline V gene are SGHNT and YYREEE (reference sequence). Losses at the gene ends were 2 bases for V and 3 bases for J; bases not matched to a gene: 11. As DNA, the CDR3 is TGTGCCAGCAGCTTTAATCCGCGGGGGTCTAGCTACGAGCAGTACTTC. Encoded protein: CASSFNPRGSSYEQYF.